A single sample gave rise to the 7 T cell receptor beta chains below, sequenced in a study of T cells after yellow fever vaccination (dated by TCRdb to between 2017 and 2020). Libraries were constructed by 5' RACE. This sample was sequenced with an Illumina NovaSeq 6000. TCRdb itself trimmed the public reads at Q25 with fastp, ran MiXCR and retained productive beta chains. Under each unique CDR3 protein, matching rows form one entry showing the most common genes and DNA. The sample table lists about 130,000 distinct CDR3 sequences, roughly 8.2% of them with a count of one. Less than 40% of the sample belongs to the ten largest clones. The sample's treatment or condition, from its label and the paper: live attenuated yellow fever vaccine strain. Material: CD8+ T cells sorted from PBMCs, obtained on the day of the yellow fever booster vaccination. The source of these receptors is a man between 18 and 29 years old who received the YFV17D yellow fever vaccine.

The chain uses TRBV4-3 and TRBJ1-3; perhaps TRBD1 as D (6 bases). CDR3 size: 20 residues. Per the germline V gene, CDR1 is LGHNA and CDR2 is YSLEER. V dropped 0 bases and J dropped 0 bases, with 21 bases sitting between them. The CDR3 reads CASSQDGGWTAGTSGNTIYF. In DNA, the CDR3 is TGCGCCAGCAGCCAAGATGGTGGTTGGACAGCAGGCACCTCTGGAAACACCATATATTTT.

The table lists this clonotype with a few counts. This chain links TRBV11-2 with TRBJ2-1, with D possibly TRBD1 on 5 matching bases. Germline lookup yields CDR1 SGHAT and CDR2 FQNNGV. The V gene lost 1 base and the J gene lost 6 bases, with 10 bases spanning the gap. The CDR3 totals 14 residues. For the CDR3, the DNA is TGTGCCAGCAGCTTAGGGGGCACTCTCAATGAGCAGTTCTTC. As protein: CASSLGGTLNEQFF.

This clonotype was seen at least ten times. The V call is TRBV12-3 or TRBV12-4, the J call TRBJ1-1, with 7 nucleotides matching TRBD1. The CDR3 spans 14 residues. V dropped 5 bases and J dropped 7; count of bases not matched to a gene: 10. DNA for the CDR3: TGTGCCAGCAGTCTTCACGACAGGGAGAATGAAGCTTTCTTT. Amino acids: CASSLHDRENEAFF.

This clonotype was recorded a few times. The chain is built from TRBV19 and TRBJ2-3; D might be TRBD1 or TRBD2, each matching 6 bases. Germline V gene lookup returns CDR1 LNHDA and CDR2 SQIVND (reference sequence). This CDR3 is 16 amino acids long. Trimming took off 6 bases at V and 8 bases at J, with 24 bases between the two ends. The CDR3 DNA sequence: TGTGCCAGTAGCACGGTCGGGGGCTCGGGACAATTTACGCAGTATTTT. It encodes CASSTVGGSGQFTQYF.

The chain joins TRBV29-1 to TRBJ2-5; D unclear. The CDR3 contains 15 residues. The germline CDR1 and CDR2 sequences are SQVTM and ANQGSEA. The V gene lost 3 bases and the J gene lost 3 bases, with 17 bases spanning the gap. The CDR3 is CSVEADPNPEETQYF. CDR3 sequence (DNA): TGCAGCGTTGAGGCGGACCCCAACCCCGAAGAGACCCAGTACTTC.

In this sample, this clonotype turned up a few times. The rearrangement joins TRBV4-2 to TRBJ1-1, with a weak D call TRBD1 (6 bases). The V gene's germline CDR1 is LGHNA and CDR2 YNFKEQ. The CDR3 has 15 amino acids. V lost 0 bases, J lost 5 bases, and 13 bases lay in between. For the CDR3, the DNA is TGTGCCAGCAGCCAAGAAGGGGGGGCGCAGACTGAAGCTTTCTTT. Amino acid sequence: CASSQEGGAQTEAFF.

This clonotype has more than one count but fewer than ten. CDR3 nucleotide sequence: TGTGCCAGCAGTTACACTTTACGGGGTGAGCAGTTCTTC. Protein: CASSYTLRGEQFF. The chain couples TRBV6-5 to TRBJ2-1, with TRBD2 as a possible D gene (5 bases). There are 13 residues in the CDR3. Germline-derived CDR1 and CDR2 are MNHEY and SVGAGI. The V end lost 2 bases, the J end lost 9 bases, and 11 bases lay between the germline ends.